In its sample, the clone carrying this T cell receptor (beta chain) was seen a few times. The antigen remains unidentified. The data were taken from a study of T-cell reconstitution after alpha-beta-depleted transplantation in children. Study results and caveats: The main origin of T-cell counts and diversity one year after transplant was newly produced T cells. Surviving recipient T cells and thymic progenitors accounted for the high day-60 TCRbeta diversity observed in some patients.

Unique molecular identifiers were incorporated during preparation of the TCRbeta library. From the PCR reads, TCRdb called clonotypes with MiXCR, one entry per CDR3 protein. The repertoire holds 150,000 to 250,000 distinct CDR3 sequences, with roughly 6.3% as singletons. The TCR was taken from a girl younger than two with combined immunodeficiency, due to receive a stem cell transplant. The source material was PBMCs, sampled before TCRalphabeta/CD19-depleted stem cell transplant.

The CDR3, as DNA: TGCAGTGCTAGAAGCTCGCGGGGGGGCGATGAGCAGTTCTTC. Protein: CSARSSRGGDEQFF. The J gene is TRBJ2-1, the V gene TRBV20-1; 9 nucleotides align to TRBD2. The ends lost 2 bases at V and 8 bases at J; junction bases unmatched: 7. The CDR3 consists of 14 residues. CDR1 DFQATT and CDR2 SNEGSKA come from the germline V gene (reference sequence).